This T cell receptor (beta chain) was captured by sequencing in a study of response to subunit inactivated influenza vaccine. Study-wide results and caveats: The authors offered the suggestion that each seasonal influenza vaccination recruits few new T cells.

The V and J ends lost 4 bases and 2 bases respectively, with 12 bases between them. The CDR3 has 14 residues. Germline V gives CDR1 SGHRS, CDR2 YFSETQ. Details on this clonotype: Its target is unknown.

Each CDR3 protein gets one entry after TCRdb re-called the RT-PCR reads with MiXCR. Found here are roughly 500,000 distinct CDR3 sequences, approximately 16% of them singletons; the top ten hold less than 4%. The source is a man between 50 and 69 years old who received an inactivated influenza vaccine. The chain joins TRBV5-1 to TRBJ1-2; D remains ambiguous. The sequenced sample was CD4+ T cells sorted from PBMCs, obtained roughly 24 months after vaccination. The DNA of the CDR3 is TGCGCCAGCAGCCCTAGGACGGGAAACTATGGCTACACCTTC. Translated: CASSPRTGNYGYTF. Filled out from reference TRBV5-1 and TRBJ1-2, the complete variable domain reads KAGVTQTPRYLIKTRGQQVTLSCSPISGHRSVSWYQQTPGQGLQFLFEYFSETQRNKGNFPGRFSGRQFSNSRSEMNVSTLELGDSALYLCASSPRTGNYGYTFGSGTRLTVV.